The clone carrying this T cell receptor beta chain was recorded a few times. What it binds is unknown. J lost 3 bases, V lost 4 bases, and 5 bases had no gene match. Germline V CDR1 and CDR2: SGHNT, YYREEE (reference sequence). The CDR3 has 15 amino acids. Expressed TCRB transcripts were sequenced because the entire RNA isolate underwent reverse transcription. Sequenced by immunoSEQ multiplex PCR; TCRdb stores in-frame clones only, minus some. The repertoire holds about 59,000 clones, with about three fifths as singletons. The sample belongs to a study of beta chain features in type 1 diabetes. Study-level findings and limits: Sequencing of cDNA might inflate the share of cells that strongly express TCR.

This clonotype originated in a woman aged 18-29 years in good health. The chain has TRBV5-4 and TRBJ2-1, with 9 nucleotides matching TRBD2. Sequencing input: Tregs from blood. The CDR3 spells CASSPTSGGYNEQFF. CDR3 DNA: TGTGCCAGCAGCCCGACTAGCGGTGGCTACAATGAGCAGTTCTTC.